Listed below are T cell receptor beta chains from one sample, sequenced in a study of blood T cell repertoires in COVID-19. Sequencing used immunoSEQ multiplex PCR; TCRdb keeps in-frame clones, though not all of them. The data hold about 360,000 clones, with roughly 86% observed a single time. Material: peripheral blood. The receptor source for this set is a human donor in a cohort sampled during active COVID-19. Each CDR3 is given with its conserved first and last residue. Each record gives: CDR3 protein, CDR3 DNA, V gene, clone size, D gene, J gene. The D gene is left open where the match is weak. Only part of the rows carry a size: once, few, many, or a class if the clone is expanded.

CDR3: CAWSVPQYEQYF
DNA: TGTGCCTGGAGTGTACCACAATACGAGCAGTACTTC
V: TRBV30
size: .
D: .
J: TRBJ2-7

CDR3: CAWSRRGASGNTIYF
DNA: TGTGCCTGGAGTAGGCGGGGGGCCTCTGGAAACACCATATATTTT
V: TRBV30
size: few
D: .
J: TRBJ1-3

CDR3: CASSFARIRSDTQYF
DNA: TGTGCCAGCAGCTTTGCTAGAATCCGATCAGATACGCAGTATTTT
V: TRBV11-2
size: .
D: .
J: TRBJ2-3

CDR3: CATSDPTSGTDTQYF
DNA: TGTGCCACCAGTGACCCGACTAGCGGGACAGATACGCAGTATTTT
V: TRBV24-1
size: .
D: TRBD2
J: TRBJ2-3

CDR3: CASSESSSYNSPLHF
DNA: TGTGCCAGCAGTGAAAGTAGCTCCTATAATTCACCCCTCCACTTT
V: TRBV2
size: once
D: .
J: TRBJ1-6

CDR3: CASSLAPGGANTQYF
DNA: TGTGCCAGCAGCTTAGCTCCTGGGGGGGCTAATACGCAGTATTTT
V: TRBV7-9
size: .
D: .
J: TRBJ2-3

CDR3: CASSVGGAGNTIYF
DNA: TGTGCCAGCAGTGTAGGGGGCGCTGGAAACACCATATATTTT
V: TRBV2
size: once
D: TRBD1
J: TRBJ1-3

CDR3: CAWSVHDIGYTF
DNA: TGTGCCTGGAGTGTACATGATATTGGCTACACCTTC
V: TRBV30
size: .
D: .
J: TRBJ1-2

CDR3: CATSLGGDRQYF
DNA: TGTGCCACCAGCCTCGGAGGGGATAGGCAGTACTTC
V: TRBV15
size: .
D: .
J: TRBJ2-7

CDR3: CASSVAGTPQGEKLFF
DNA: TGTGCCAGCAGCGTAGCCGGGACACCCCAAGGGGAAAAACTGTTTTTT
V: TRBV9
size: .
D: .
J: TRBJ1-4

CDR3: CASSTLRTVNTGELFF
DNA: TGTGCCAGCAGCACGCTCCGGACAGTGAACACCGGGGAGCTGTTTTTT
V: TRBV7-9
size: .
D: .
J: TRBJ2-2

CDR3: CASSLWTSGRGTDTQYF
DNA: TGTGCCAGCAGCCTCTGGACTAGCGGGAGAGGCACAGATACGCAGTATTTT
V: TRBV11-2
size: .
D: TRBD2
J: TRBJ2-3

CDR3: CASSFDRGRGETQYF
DNA: TGTGCCAGCAGTTTCGACAGGGGGCGGGGGGAGACCCAGTACTTC
V: TRBV27
size: few
D: TRBD1
J: TRBJ2-5

CDR3: CSASKGQGTGNTIYF
DNA: TGCAGTGCTAGTAAGGGACAGGGGACTGGAAACACCATATATTTT
V: TRBV20-1
size: many
D: TRBD1
J: TRBJ1-3

CDR3: CASRMGEAGELFF
DNA: TGTGCCAGTAGAATGGGAGAAGCCGGGGAGCTGTTTTTT
V: TRBV2
size: .
D: .
J: TRBJ2-2

CDR3: CASRRAGDTEAFF
DNA: TGTGCCAGCAGGAGGGCAGGGGACACTGAAGCTTTCTTT
V: TRBV2
size: many
D: .
J: TRBJ1-1

CDR3: CATSGTGELFF
DNA: TGTGCCACCAGCGGCACCGGGGAGCTGTTTTTT
V: TRBV24-1
size: .
D: .
J: TRBJ2-2

CDR3: CASSLEGGDTEAFF
DNA: TGTGCCAGCAGCTTAGAAGGGGGGGACACTGAAGCTTTCTTT
V: TRBV7-3
size: .
D: .
J: TRBJ1-1

CDR3: CASSGDGGTDTQYF
DNA: TGCGCCAGCAGCGGCGACGGCGGGACGGATACGCAGTATTTT
V: TRBV5-1
size: .
D: .
J: TRBJ2-3

CDR3: CSVYRTGELFF
DNA: TGCAGCGTTTACAGGACCGGGGAGCTGTTTTTT
V: TRBV29-1
size: .
D: .
J: TRBJ2-2

CDR3: CASSLSGGGNSPLHF
DNA: TGTGCCAGCAGTTTAAGCGGTGGCGGGAATTCACCCCTCCACTTT
V: TRBV27
size: few
D: .
J: TRBJ1-6

CDR3: CASSWGQASTGANVLTF
DNA: TGTGCCAGCAGCTGGGGACAGGCCTCCACTGGGGCCAACGTCCTGACTTTC
V: TRBV5-4
size: .
D: TRBD1
J: TRBJ2-6

CDR3: CAISGDSSYEQYF
DNA: TGTGCCATCAGTGGCGACAGCTCCTACGAGCAGTACTTC
V: TRBV10-3
size: .
D: .
J: TRBJ2-7

CDR3: CASSPTPGGLYYEQYF
DNA: TGCGCCAGCAGCCCTACCCCGGGGGGTCTTTACTACGAGCAGTACTTC
V: TRBV4-1
size: few
D: TRBD2
J: TRBJ2-7

CDR3: CASSREAGEGQPQHF
DNA: TGCGCCAGCTCCCGGGAGGCAGGGGAGGGGCAGCCCCAGCATTTT
V: TRBV5-1
size: .
D: .
J: TRBJ1-5

CDR3: CASSLKLWRGGELFF
DNA: TGCGCCAGCAGCTTGAAGCTTTGGCGGGGCGGGGAGCTGTTTTTT
V: TRBV5-1
size: .
D: .
J: TRBJ2-2

CDR3: CASSLRRNHRSSDEKLFF
DNA: TGTGCCAGCAGTTTAAGACGGAATCACAGGTCATCAGATGAAAAACTGTTTTTT
V: TRBV27
size: .
D: .
J: TRBJ1-4

CDR3: CSARVKGYTF
DNA: TGCAGTGCTAGAGTAAAAGGCTACACCTTC
V: TRBV20-1
size: .
D: .
J: TRBJ1-2

CDR3: CASSLVRSSNEQFF
DNA: TGTGCCAGCAGCTTAGTAAGGTCTAGCAATGAGCAGTTCTTC
V: TRBV11-3
size: .
D: .
J: TRBJ2-1

CDR3: CASSLLGSFHEQYF
DNA: TGTGCCAGCAGTTTATTGGGTAGCTTCCACGAGCAGTACTTC
V: TRBV28
size: once
D: .
J: TRBJ2-7

CDR3: CASSQYYYPGQGLVSPLHF
DNA: TGTGCCAGCAGCCAGTACTATTATCCGGGACAGGGGTTGGTTTCACCCCTCCACTTT
V: TRBV4-2
size: .
D: TRBD1
J: TRBJ1-6

CDR3: CAWSVGGNTEAFF
DNA: TGTGCCTGGAGTGTCGGAGGGAACACTGAAGCTTTCTTT
V: TRBV30
size: .
D: .
J: TRBJ1-1

CDR3: CASSPGTANTEAFF
DNA: TGTGCCAGCAGCCCGGGGACAGCCAACACTGAAGCTTTCTTT
V: TRBV11-2
size: .
D: TRBD1
J: TRBJ1-1

CDR3: CASSPGTTGPIDTQYF
DNA: TGTGCCAGCTCACCAGGGACTACAGGGCCGATAGATACGCAGTATTTT
V: TRBV18
size: .
D: .
J: TRBJ2-3

CDR3: CASSTTNQGNSPLHF
DNA: TGTGCCAGCTCAACGACAAATCAGGGGAATTCACCCCTCCACTTT
V: TRBV18
size: .
D: .
J: TRBJ1-6

CDR3: CASSGTANTGELFF
DNA: TGTGCCAGCAGCGGGACAGCGAACACCGGGGAGCTGTTTTTT
V: TRBV6-6
size: .
D: TRBD1
J: TRBJ2-2

CDR3: CACPGLVYNEQFF
DNA: TGTGCCTGCCCGGGACTAGTATACAATGAGCAGTTCTTC
V: TRBV30
size: .
D: TRBD2
J: TRBJ2-1

CDR3: CASSWDRNQPQHF
DNA: TGTGCCAGCAGCTGGGACAGAAATCAGCCCCAGCATTTT
V: TRBV11-1
size: once
D: TRBD1
J: TRBJ1-5

CDR3: CASSTRSSGANVLTF
DNA: TGTGCCAGTAGTACAAGGAGCTCTGGGGCCAACGTCCTGACTTTC
V: TRBV19
size: .
D: .
J: TRBJ2-6

CDR3: CASSEGGTGFSYYQETQYF
DNA: TGTGCCAGCAGCGAGGGGGGGACAGGGTTCTCCTATTACCAAGAGACCCAGTACTTC
V: TRBV11-2
size: few
D: TRBD1
J: TRBJ2-5

CDR3: CASRGGTSGQPQHF
DNA: TGTGCCAGCAGGGGTGGGACATCGGGTCAGCCCCAGCATTTT
V: TRBV2
size: .
D: .
J: TRBJ1-5

CDR3: CASSYDRAAGGTSSYNEQFF
DNA: TGTGCCAGCAGCTACGACAGGGCAGCGGGAGGAACTTCATCCTACAATGAGCAGTTCTTC
V: TRBV9
size: .
D: TRBD2
J: TRBJ2-1

CDR3: CSVGLVFSFLEQYF
DNA: TGCAGCGTTGGACTAGTTTTTTCTTTTCTCGAGCAGTACTTC
V: TRBV29-1
size: .
D: .
J: TRBJ2-7

CDR3: CASSRALPPYEQYF
DNA: TGCGCCAGCAGCCGGGCCCTCCCACCCTACGAGCAGTACTTC
V: TRBV4-1
size: .
D: .
J: TRBJ2-7

CDR3: CASSALRANLYGYTF
DNA: TGTGCCAGCAGCGCACTGAGGGCCAACCTCTATGGCTACACCTTC
V: TRBV7-9
size: .
D: .
J: TRBJ1-2

CDR3: CASSLALAGGAETQYF
DNA: TGCGCCAGCAGCTTGGCGCTAGCGGGAGGAGCAGAGACCCAGTACTTC
V: TRBV5-1
size: .
D: TRBD2
J: TRBJ2-5